These 5 T cell receptor beta chains were sequenced from one sample in a study of CXCR3 chemokines and chemotherapy response in bladder cancer. TCRdb reanalysed the PCR reads using MiXCR and keeps one entry per CDR3 protein. The data show around 8,000 distinct CDR3 sequences, roughly 12% seen once. Sampling took place from a patient whose treatment included neoadjuvant chemotherapy. The origin of the receptors is a human donor with bladder cancer that responded to neoadjuvant chemotherapy.

This clonotype was detected a few times. This chain uses TRBV11-1 with TRBJ2-1; 8 bases map to TRBD2. V was pared by 1 base and J by 15 bases, with 14 bases of the junction left unmatched. Germline CDR1 and CDR2: SGHAT and FQDESV (reference sequence). The CDR3 runs 15 residues. CDR3: CASSLEGFGAGGPFF. CDR3 bases: TGTGCCAGCAGCTTAGAAGGGTTTGGGGCGGGGGGCCCGTTCTTC.

This clonotype ranks as medium-sized. CDR3 nucleotide sequence: TGTGCCAGCAGTGAAAAGCCCAGGGCCTACGAGCAGTACTTC. It codes for CASSEKPRAYEQYF. The chain links TRBV6-1 to TRBJ2-7, with D perhaps TRBD1 (5 bases). The CDR3 extends over 14 amino acids. Germline CDR1 is MNHNS and CDR2 is SASEGT. V was trimmed by 2 bases and J by 2 bases, leaving 10 bases between them.

This clonotype was counted at least ten times. For the CDR3, the DNA is TGCAGCGTTGAAGATCTCGATCGGGGCTACACCTTC. Its protein product is CSVEDLDRGYTF. J is TRBJ1-2 and V is TRBV29-1; D unresolved. The CDR3 is 12 amino acids. Trimming pared 0 bases from V and 8 bases from J, leaving 10 bases between. Germline CDR1 is SQVTM and CDR2 is ANQGSEA.

This clonotype was observed at least ten times. V gene TRBV6-5 combines with J gene TRBJ2-3; TRBD2 matches at 11 bases. V gave up 6 bases and J gave up 1 base; unmatched junction bases: 6. The CDR3 contains 16 residues. Germline V gene sequence: CDR1 MNHEY, CDR2 SVGAGI. The CDR3 nucleotides read TGTGCCAGCAGCAGACTAGCGGGGTCAGGCACAGATACGCAGTATTTT. Translation gives CASSRLAGSGTDTQYF.

There are a few counts of this clonotype. The chain has TRBV27 and TRBJ2-5; D uncertain. The germline V gene has CDR1 MNHEY and CDR2 SMNVEV (reference sequence). This CDR3 is 15 amino acids long. The V gene lost 5 bases and the J gene lost 2 bases, with 15 bases spanning the gap. CDR3 loop: CASSTRPWAQETQYF. The CDR3 DNA reads TGTGCCAGCAGTACCAGGCCTTGGGCTCAAGAGACCCAGTACTTC.